A single sample is the source of the 25 T cell receptor beta chains below, sequenced in a study of shared clonotypes between healthy human individuals. The data were produced by immunoSEQ multiplex PCR, yet TCRdb's version contains in-frame clones alone and is incomplete. The data show about 1,900,000 clones, approximately 94% seen once. Naive CD8 populations comprised CD45RO-negative cells positively selected for CCR7, excluding terminally differentiated effector memory CD45RA+ cells. Sequenced: naive CD8+ T cells sorted from blood. Receptor source: a man aged 18 to 30 in good health.

The chain couples TRBV4-1 to TRBJ2-7; 10 bases align to TRBD1. Per germline, CDR1 MGHRA and CDR2 YSYEKL. CDR3 length: 15 residues. V lost 3 bases, J lost 3 bases, and 5 bases stayed unmatched. CDR3 sequence reads: CASSQGQGLGYEQYF. The CDR3 nucleotides read TGCGCCAGCAGCCAGGGACAGGGGTTGGGCTACGAGCAGTACTTC.

Of note for this clone: This sample also contains other DNA sequences that code for the same CDR3. The rearrangement joins TRBV30 to TRBJ2-6, with D possibly called TRBD1 or TRBD2 (5 bases each). Germline V gene sequence: CDR1 GTSNPN, CDR2 SVGIG (reference sequence). The CDR3 is 13 residues long. The CDR3 DNA is TGTGCTGGGGACGCCTCTGGGGCCAACGTCCTGACTTTC. The encoded protein is CAGDASGANVLTF.

This rearrangement joins TRBV6-6 to TRBJ1-6; TRBD1 matches at 7 bases. This CDR3 spans 14 amino acids. With 2 bases clipped from V and 10 bases from J, the junction kept 5 bases outside the gene matches. Germline CDR1 MNHNY, CDR2 SVGAGI (reference sequence). For the CDR3, the DNA is TGTGCCAGCAGTTACCAGACAGGGCTATCACCCCTCCACTTT. Translation gives CASSYQTGLSPLHF.

The chain uses TRBV30 and TRBJ2-3; D might be TRBD1 or TRBD2, each matching 5 bases. The CDR3 is made up of 12 amino acids. Between the trimmed V and J ends, which lost 5 bases and 0 bases, there was a span of 6 bases. Germline CDR1 is GTSNPN and CDR2 is SVGIG (reference sequence). The DNA of the CDR3 is TGTGCCTGGGGGGACAGCACAGATACGCAGTATTTT. Amino acid sequence: CAWGDSTDTQYF.

The chain employs TRBV27 and TRBJ2-1; D possibly uses TRBD1 or TRBD2 (5 bases each). This CDR3 contains 15 residues. The V gene's germline CDR1 is MNHEY and CDR2 SMNVEV (reference sequence). V lost 8 bases and J 2 bases, leaving 16 bases between the germline ends. CDR3 sequence (DNA): TGTGCCAGCGGTTACGGGACCCTCCCCTACAATGAGCAGTTCTTC. Its protein is CASGYGTLPYNEQFF.

Only one count was recorded for this clone. This sequence joins TRBV29-1 and TRBJ2-7, with D possibly TRBD2 on 7 matching bases. The CDR3 consists of 16 residues. Germline values: CDR1 SQVTM, CDR2 ANQGSEA. Between the trimmed V and J ends, which lost 0 bases and 4 bases, there was a span of 19 bases. CDR3 residues: CSVEDTGRGSGYEQYF. In nucleotides, the CDR3 is TGCAGCGTTGAAGATACAGGGAGGGGAAGTGGGTACGAGCAGTACTTC.

The chain couples TRBV9 to TRBJ2-5; 10 nucleotides line up with TRBD2. Germline CDR1 SGDLS, CDR2 YYNGEE. The J segment lost 5 bases and the V segment lost 0 bases, leaving 4 bases of the junction unmatched. This CDR3 comprises 15 residues. CDR3 sequence: CASSVEGLASETQYF. In DNA form, the CDR3 reads TGTGCCAGCAGCGTAGAGGGACTAGCGTCTGAGACCCAGTACTTC.

In DNA form, the CDR3 reads TGTGCCAGCAGCCCCAGGACTAGCGCGTACACAGATACGCAGTATTTT. Translating it yields CASSPRTSAYTDTQYF. This chain joins TRBV27 and TRBJ2-3; 9 bases line up with TRBD2. The CDR3 is made up of 16 amino acids. Per the germline V gene, CDR1 is MNHEY and CDR2 is SMNVEV (reference sequence). V shed 6 bases and J 2 bases; nucleotides not matched to a gene: 9.

The V gene is TRBV15, the J gene TRBJ1-3, with a weak D call TRBD1 (6 bases). The length of the CDR3 is 18 residues. Looked up from germline, CDR1 is LNHNV and CDR2 is YYDKDF (reference sequence). V lost 0 bases to trimming and J lost 8 bases, with 23 bases between them. The CDR3 DNA reads TGTGCCACCAGCAGAGATCTTGGACAGAACCTACGAGGGGACACCATATATTTT. As protein: CATSRDLGQNLRGDTIYF.

This chain uses TRBV29-1 with TRBJ1-2; no clear D. CDR1 is SQVTM, CDR2 ANQGSEA, per germline. This CDR3 comprises 14 residues. V was clipped by 3 bases and J by 4 bases, with 15 bases between them. In DNA, the CDR3 is TGCAGCGTTGATGGAGTTACGGGCCCCTATGGCTACACCTTC. Its protein is CSVDGVTGPYGYTF.

V usage is TRBV11-2 and J usage is TRBJ2-3; D not certain. Trimming left V 1 base short and J 7 bases short, with 6 bases between. CDR3 length: 12 amino acids. The germline V gene encodes CDR1 SGHAT and CDR2 FQNNGV. The CDR3 nucleotides are TGTGCCAGCAGCTTAGTACCCCATACGCAGTATTTT. This codes for CASSLVPHTQYF.

The chain combines TRBV28 with TRBJ1-4; D remains unclear. CDR1 is MDHEN, CDR2 SYDVKM, per germline. This CDR3 has 15 amino acids. V dropped 3 bases and J dropped 5 bases, with 13 bases sitting between them. In DNA, the CDR3 is TGTGCCAGCAGTTTTTTAATGTCCAGGAATGAAAAACTGTTTTTT. Its protein product is CASSFLMSRNEKLFF.

As for this clone: Other nucleotide sequences in the sample specify the same CDR3. The rearrangement uses TRBV6-6 and TRBJ1-3; TRBD1 is a possible D gene (5 bases). In germline, CDR1 is MNHNY, CDR2 SVGAGI (reference sequence). CDR3 size: 14 residues. V was trimmed by 2 bases and J by 1 base, leaving 6 bases between them. The CDR3 loop reads CASSYQGSGNTIYF. The DNA of the CDR3 is TGTGCCAGCAGTTACCAGGGATCTGGAAACACCATATATTTT.

This chain connects TRBV28 to TRBJ1-5, with 11 bases fitting TRBD1. V shed 5 bases and J 2 bases; nucleotides not matched to a gene: 11. Germline V gene sequence: CDR1 MDHEN, CDR2 SYDVKM. The CDR3 has 18 residues. The CDR3 DNA reads as TGTGCCAGCAGTCCTGGACAGGGGGCAACTTTCGGCAATCAGCCCCAGCATTTT. Protein product: CASSPGQGATFGNQPQHF.

The V gene is TRBV10-1, the J gene TRBJ2-2; the D is unclear. The CDR3 sequence is 12 residues long. Per the germline V gene, CDR1 is WNHNN and CDR2 is SYGVQD (reference sequence). V lost 1 base, J lost 5 bases, and 2 bases lay in between. The CDR3 here is CASSEWTGELFF. DNA of the CDR3: TGCGCCAGCAGTGAGTGGACCGGGGAGCTGTTTTTT.

This clone was seen only a few times. The identical CDR3 is also encoded by other nucleotide sequences in the sample. In nucleotides, the CDR3 is TGTGCCAGCAGCTTGGGAACAGGTGGGGTGGAGACCCAGTACTTC. The encoded protein is CASSLGTGGVETQYF. The V gene is TRBV5-4, the J gene TRBJ2-5; D perhaps matches TRBD1 (5 bases). The CDR3 spans 15 residues. Germline V gives CDR1 SGHNT, CDR2 YYREEE (reference sequence). The V gene lost 0 bases and the J gene lost 5 bases, with 14 bases spanning the gap.

To note about this clone: Other nucleotide sequences in the sample specify the same CDR3. The genes are TRBV6-5 and TRBJ2-7; D is uncertain. V lost 0 bases, J lost 2 bases, and 8 bases lay in between. The germline gives CDR1 MNHEY, CDR2 SVGAGI. The CDR3 runs 14 residues. The CDR3: CASSYSGPAYEQYF. The CDR3 coding sequence is TGTGCCAGCAGTTACTCTGGGCCAGCCTACGAGCAGTACTTC.

This clone has just one count. The chain employs TRBV27 and TRBJ2-2; perhaps TRBD2 as D (6 bases). The CDR3 is 14 amino acids. The germline V gene encodes CDR1 MNHEY and CDR2 SMNVEV (reference sequence). V was pared by 6 bases and J by 6 bases, with 14 bases between. The CDR3 spells CASRILGGSGELFF. As DNA, the CDR3 is TGTGCCAGCAGAATTCTCGGGGGATCCGGGGAGCTGTTTTTT.

The J gene is TRBJ1-1, the V gene TRBV10-3, with D possibly TRBD1 on 6 matching bases. In germline, CDR1 is ENHRY, CDR2 SYGVKD. V gave up 2 bases and J gave up 5 bases, with 12 bases separating them. The CDR3 spans 14 residues. In nucleotides, the CDR3 is TGTGCCATCAGTGAGATGGCGGGGGCAACTGAAGCTTTCTTT. It yields the protein CAISEMAGATEAFF.

The rearrangement joins TRBV19 to TRBJ2-1, with D perhaps TRBD2 (5 bases). Per the germline V gene, CDR1 is LNHDA and CDR2 is SQIVND (reference sequence). V was shortened by 11 bases and J by 2 bases, with 10 bases between the two germline ends. This CDR3 has 12 amino acids. The CDR3 bases are TGTGCCTCCCGGGGTACCTACAATGAGCAGTTCTTC. The encoded protein is CASRGTYNEQFF.

This clone was seen only once. The rearrangement links TRBV19 to TRBJ1-3; D ambiguous. The V and J ends lost 10 bases and 2 bases respectively, with 12 bases between them. The CDR3 runs to 13 residues. Germline V gene data show CDR1 as LNHDA and CDR2 as SQIVND (reference sequence). For the CDR3, the DNA is TGTGCCACCCAAGTCGCGGCTGGAAACACCATATATTTT. Translated: CATQVAAGNTIYF.

With regard to this clone: Other DNA sequences in this sample translate to the same CDR3. The gene calls are TRBV27 and TRBJ2-7, with 9 bases identical to TRBD1. With 5 bases clipped from V and 4 bases from J, the junction kept 6 bases outside the gene matches. Germline CDR1 MNHEY, CDR2 SMNVEV (reference sequence). This CDR3 has 14 amino acids. The CDR3 spells CASSPSTGGYEQYF. Here the CDR3 DNA reads TGTGCCAGCAGTCCCTCGACAGGGGGTTACGAGCAGTACTTC.

This chain joins TRBV2 and TRBJ2-3; 12 positions match TRBD2. CDR3 length: 18 amino acids. CDR1 is SNHLY, CDR2 FYNNEI, per germline. J lost 1 base, V lost 5 bases, and 10 bases had no gene match. CDR3 region: CASSLPSGGAAGTDTQYF. The CDR3 bases are TGTGCCAGCAGTTTGCCTAGCGGGGGGGCAGCGGGCACAGATACGCAGTATTTT.

Here the CDR3 reads CASSPGTSSNEQFF. CDR3 coding DNA: TGCGCCAGCAGCCCCGGGACTAGCAGTAATGAGCAGTTCTTC. The genes are TRBV4-1 and TRBJ2-1; 9 positions agree with TRBD2. There are 14 residues in the CDR3. Germline V gives CDR1 MGHRA, CDR2 YSYEKL. With V trimmed by 4 bases and J by 7 bases, 5 bases remained unmatched.

The chain carries TRBV9 and TRBJ2-5; TRBD1 agrees at 10 bases. Looked up from germline, CDR1 is SGDLS and CDR2 is YYNGEE. The CDR3 runs to 16 residues. J was trimmed by 7 bases and V by 4 bases; bases with no gene match: 13. CDR3 in amino acids: CASSKTDRGPFGTQYF. CDR3 nucleotides: TGTGCCAGCAGCAAAACCGACAGGGGGCCCTTCGGGACCCAGTACTTC.